This entry concerns a single TCR beta chain. The antigen is unknown. This entry belongs to a study of response to subunit inactivated influenza vaccine. Study outcomes and limitations: The authors put forward the suggestion that each seasonal influenza vaccination may bring in only a limited number of new T cells.

TCRdb ran MiXCR on the RT-PCR reads and lists one entry per CDR3 protein. The sample gives around 200,000 distinct CDR3 sequences, 14% of which show up once; about a quarter is in the top ten. The CDR3 loop spans 14 amino acids. In germline, CDR1 is MNHEY, CDR2 SMNVEV (reference sequence). V lost 6 bases and J lost 0; bases outside the gene matches: 4. The TCR comes from a man between 45 and 60 years old who received an inactivated influenza vaccine. Material: CD8+ T cells sorted from PBMCs, obtained roughly 5 days after vaccination. This chain joins TRBV27 and TRBJ1-1, with 7 bases fitting TRBD1. CDR3 residues: CASRDRGLNTEAFF. The CDR3 DNA follows: TGTGCCAGCAGGGATAGGGGGCTGAACACTGAAGCTTTCTTT.